This T cell receptor beta chain was retrieved from a study of blood T cell repertoires in COVID-19. Only in-frame clones appear in the TCRdb table, and some are missing; sequencing was by immunoSEQ multiplex PCR. This table holds roughly 280,000 clones, around 83% found once. This CDR3 is 14 amino acids long. The ends were cut back, 2 bases at V and 8 bases at J, with 13 bases in the middle. Germline lookup yields CDR1 KGHSH and CDR2 LQKENI. Sequences were obtained from peripheral blood. The V call is TRBV18, the J call TRBJ2-1; D not certain. This clonotype originated in a man between 18 and 35 years old with active or convalescent COVID-19. CDR3 bases: TGTGCCAGCTCACCAGGAGTGACCCTCGATGAGCAGTTCTTC. It translates to CASSPGVTLDEQFF.